The 15 T cell receptor beta chains reported below all come from one sample, sequenced in a study of shared clonotypes between healthy human individuals. The repertoire was sequenced with immunoSEQ multiplex PCR; TCRdb's copy has only in-frame clones and lacks some. The data hold roughly 2.6 million clones, with roughly 92% observed a single time. Sequenced input: naive CD4+ T cells sorted from blood. Noted subset: CD45RA+ positively selected. These receptors originate from a man between 18 and 29 years old in good health.

J is TRBJ1-1 and V is TRBV25-1, with a possible D match to TRBD1 (6 bases). This CDR3 has 12 amino acids. V lost 8 bases, J lost 6 bases, and 13 bases lay in between. Germline V lookup: CDR1 MGHDK, CDR2 SYGVNS. The CDR3 nucleotides read TGTGCCAGCCTAGGCACAGGGCCTGAAGCTTTCTTT. Translated, it gives CASLGTGPEAFF.

V gene TRBV18 combines with J gene TRBJ2-5, with D maybe TRBD1 (7 bases). This CDR3 region has 16 residues. The germline V gene has CDR1 KGHSH and CDR2 LQKENI. Trimming pared 3 bases from V and 2 bases from J, leaving 16 bases between. CDR3 nucleotide sequence: TGTGCCAGCTCACCCCCAGGAGGGGGCTCTCAAGAGACCCAGTACTTC. It yields the protein CASSPPGGGSQETQYF.

The rearrangement links TRBV7-6 to TRBJ2-5; no reliable D call. CDR3 length: 12 amino acids. CDR1 SGHVS and CDR2 FNYEAQ come from the germline V gene. Trimming cost V 3 bases and J 7 bases, with 9 bases left between them. CDR3 DNA sequence: TGTGCCAGCAGCTTCCTGCTGGGGACCCAGTACTTC. It encodes CASSFLLGTQYF.

The chain recombines TRBV7-8 with TRBJ2-1, with TRBD2 identical over 9 bases. The CDR3 covers 15 residues. Germline assignment: CDR1 SGHVS and CDR2 FQNEAQ. V trimming: 1 base; J trimming: 5 bases; junction bases outside the gene matches: 3. CDR3 sequence: CASSLGAGGHNEQFF. DNA of the CDR3: TGTGCCAGCAGCTTAGGAGCGGGGGGACACAATGAGCAGTTCTTC.

The chain carries TRBV5-1 and TRBJ2-7; D ambiguous. There are 15 residues in the CDR3. Trimming shortened V by 0 bases and J by 1 base, and 11 bases separated the two germline ends. The germline V gene encodes CDR1 SGHRS and CDR2 YFSETQ. The CDR3 protein is CASSLGQAKSYEQYF. DNA for the CDR3: TGCGCCAGCAGCTTGGGTCAGGCGAAGTCCTACGAGCAGTACTTC.

About this clone: The same CDR3 can be traced to other DNA sequences in this sample. The chain couples TRBV6-5 to TRBJ1-2, with no clear D. This CDR3 region has 13 residues. V lost 0 bases and J lost 7, with 9 bases in between. Germline V lookup: CDR1 MNHEY, CDR2 SVGAGI. The CDR3 coding sequence is TGTGCCAGCAGTTACTCGGGAAATCGTGGCTACACCTTC. Amino acids: CASSYSGNRGYTF.

Here the CDR3 DNA reads TGTGCCAGCAGTTACCGAGGGGGGGCAAACAATGAGCAGTTCTTC. Residues: CASSYRGGANNEQFF. The genes are TRBV6-5 and TRBJ2-1; D is possibly TRBD2 (7 bases). The length of the CDR3 is 15 residues. Trimming removed 2 bases at V and 5 bases at J, with 13 bases between. The germline gives CDR1 MNHEY, CDR2 SVGAGI.

The J gene is TRBJ1-2, the V gene TRBV5-1; D might be TRBD1 (6 bases). Trimming took 4 bases from V and 4 from J, leaving 14 bases between them. The germline CDR1 and CDR2 sequences are SGHRS and YFSETQ. This CDR3 is built from 14 residues. The CDR3, as DNA: TGCGCCAGCAGCCAACAGGGAGGTAGCTATGGCTACACCTTC. Translating it yields CASSQQGGSYGYTF.

This clone has only one observation. CDR3 in DNA: TGTGCCAGCAGTCCTTGGAGTAGCGGGAGGACCGGGGAGCTGTTTTTT. The encoded protein is CASSPWSSGRTGELFF. V and J are TRBV25-1 and TRBJ2-2; TRBD2 aligns across 10 bases. The germline V gene encodes CDR1 MGHDK and CDR2 SYGVNS. The CDR3 is 16 amino acids. After removal of 5 bases from V and 5 bases from J, the junction contained 8 bases not matched to a gene.

To note about this clone: Other DNA sequences in the same sample also yield this CDR3. DNA of the CDR3: TGTGCCATCAGCTCTGGAGAGACCCAGTACTTC. It codes for CAISSGETQYF. The V gene is TRBV10-3, the J gene TRBJ2-5; D remains ambiguous. Trimming stripped 6 bases from V and 4 bases from J, with 6 bases between. There are 11 residues in the CDR3. The V gene's germline CDR1 is ENHRY and CDR2 SYGVKD.

The genes are TRBV19 and TRBJ1-4; 8 bases match TRBD1. In germline, CDR1 is LNHDA, CDR2 SQIVND (reference sequence). The CDR3 loop spans 18 amino acids. The ends lost 4 bases at V and 2 bases at J; junction bases unmatched: 12. CDR3: CASSKGTGVSITNEKLFF. CDR3 sequence (DNA): TGTGCCAGTAGTAAGGGGACAGGTGTCAGTATTACTAATGAAAAACTGTTTTTT.

This sequence joins TRBV25-1 and TRBJ2-1; 9 positions match TRBD2. CDR3 length equals 14 residues. V lost 4 bases to trimming and J lost 9 bases; unmatched junction nucleotides: 7. The V gene's germline CDR1 is MGHDK and CDR2 SYGVNS. DNA for the CDR3: TGTGCCAGCAGTGGGTTCCTAGCGGGGATTGAGCAGTTCTTC. Protein sequence: CASSGFLAGIEQFF.

This chain uses TRBV11-3 with TRBJ2-1; D gene unclear. CDR1 is SGHNT, CDR2 YENEEA, per germline. This CDR3 has 13 residues. Trimming took off 4 bases at V and 2 bases at J, with 6 bases between the two ends. CDR3: CASSSLAYNEQFF. The DNA of the CDR3 is TGTGCCAGCAGCTCTCTGGCCTACAATGAGCAGTTCTTC.

This chain joins TRBV5-4 and TRBJ1-2; 10 positions agree with TRBD1. V trimming: 4 bases; J trimming: 7 bases; junction bases outside the gene matches: 4. Germline V CDR1 and CDR2: SGHNT, YYREEE (reference sequence). This CDR3 spans 13 amino acids. The CDR3 DNA is TGTGCCAGCAGCCGGGACAGGGGAAGTGGCTACACCTTC. Translating it yields CASSRDRGSGYTF. Filled out from reference TRBV5-4 and TRBJ1-2, the complete variable domain reads ETGVTQSPTHLIKTRGQQVTLRCSSQSGHNTVSWYQQALGQGPQFIFQYYREEENGRGNFPPRFSGLQFPNYSSELNVNALELDDSALYLCASSRDRGSGYTFGSGTRLTVV.

The chain uses TRBV6-5 and TRBJ2-7; D is possibly TRBD1 (5 bases). Germline V gene lookup returns CDR1 MNHEY and CDR2 SVGAGI. With 4 bases removed from V and 2 bases from J, the gap between germline ends came to 12 bases. The CDR3 has 14 amino acids. The CDR3: CASSLDRTTYEQYF. The DNA of the CDR3 is TGTGCCAGCAGTTTAGACAGAACTACCTACGAGCAGTACTTC.